The 21 T cell receptor beta chains in this list originate from one sample, sequenced in a study of OX40 agonist ivuxolimab in advanced cancers. Some clones are missing from TCRdb's copy, which holds only in-frame ones; the method was immunoSEQ multiplex PCR. The sample yields 60,000 to 90,000 clones, roughly 80% seen once. The specimen was CD4+ or CD8+ T cells sorted from blood, collected in a trial of the OX40 agonist ivuxolimab. The receptors come from an adult with an advanced solid tumor such as melanoma, head and neck, liver or kidney cancer.

This chain connects TRBV30 to TRBJ2-7; TRBD2 is a possible D gene (6 bases). Germline V gene lookup returns CDR1 GTSNPN and CDR2 SVGIG (reference sequence). The CDR3 consists of 12 residues. Trimming shortened V by 6 bases and J by 4 bases, and 13 bases separated the two germline ends. The CDR3 protein is CACHPGGYEQYF. DNA of the CDR3: TGTGCCTGCCACCCCGGGGGATACGAGCAGTACTTC.

The V and J genes are TRBV14 and TRBJ2-2; D unclear. The germline V and J ends were trimmed by 1 base and 5 bases, with 8 bases remaining between them. From germline, CDR1 is SGHDN and CDR2 FVKESK. The CDR3 is 14 amino acids. CDR3 protein: CASSQGVRTGELFF. The CDR3 coding sequence is TGTGCCAGCAGCCAAGGAGTACGGACCGGGGAGCTGTTTTTT.

This rearrangement joins TRBV5-1 to TRBJ1-2; D is possibly TRBD1 (5 bases). CDR1 is SGHRS, CDR2 YFSETQ, per germline. V was cut by 5 bases and J by 4 bases, with 18 bases left in between. CDR3 length equals 15 residues. The CDR3 coding sequence is TGCGCCAGCAGGCAGACGACGGGGCTTGCCTATGGCTACACCTTC. Residues: CASRQTTGLAYGYTF. The full variable domain, with the rest looked up from reference TRBV5-1 and TRBJ1-2, is KAGVTQTPRYLIKTRGQQVTLSCSPISGHRSVSWYQQTPGQGLQFLFEYFSETQRNKGNFPGRFSGRQFSNSRSEMNVSTLELGDSALYLCASRQTTGLAYGYTFGSGTRLTVV.

Only a few counts were recorded for this clone. The J gene is TRBJ1-5, the V gene TRBV5-5; D remains unclear. V shed 4 bases and J shed 5 bases, with 16 bases lying between them. This CDR3 spans 15 amino acids. Germline V gene lookup returns CDR1 SGHKS and CDR2 YYEKEE (reference sequence). This chain's CDR3 is CASSPENSPHQPQHF. In DNA, the CDR3 is TGTGCCAGCAGCCCCGAAAACAGCCCGCATCAGCCCCAGCATTTT.

V is TRBV29-1 and J is TRBJ1-5; D unclear. Germline CDR1 reads SQVTM; CDR2 reads ANQGSEA. The length of the CDR3 is 13 residues. Trimming left V 3 bases short and J 6 bases short, with 12 bases between. The CDR3 region is CSVEVSPGQPQHF. The CDR3 DNA is TGCAGCGTTGAGGTCTCCCCGGGTCAGCCCCAGCATTTT.

This clone was seen only a few times. This chain joins TRBV9 and TRBJ1-1; maybe TRBD1 (5 bases). CDR1 is SGDLS, CDR2 YYNGEE, per germline. This CDR3 contains 13 residues. V dropped 3 bases and J dropped 7 bases, with 13 bases sitting between them. The CDR3 reads CASSATFQGEAFF. The CDR3 DNA reads TGTGCCAGCAGCGCCACGTTCCAGGGTGAAGCTTTCTTT.

V and J are TRBV11-3 and TRBJ2-1; D is perhaps TRBD2 (6 bases). Germline CDR1 is SGHNT and CDR2 is YENEEA. V shed 5 bases and J shed 7 bases, with 12 bases lying between them. CDR3 length: 13 amino acids. CDR3 nucleotides: TGTGCCAGCAGCCTGGGGAGGATAAATGAGCAGTTCTTC. Its protein is CASSLGRINEQFF.

The chain carries TRBV27 and TRBJ2-1; 9 bases line up with TRBD2. The CDR3 consists of 16 residues. With V trimmed by 4 bases and J by 2 bases, 6 bases remained unmatched. Germline lookup yields CDR1 MNHEY and CDR2 SMNVEV (reference sequence). The CDR3 region has the DNA TGTGCCAGCAGTTCCCTGAGCGGGGGGCCCTACAATGAGCAGTTCTTC. Translation gives CASSSLSGGPYNEQFF.

The rearrangement links TRBV7-3 to TRBJ2-1; 9 bases are a match to TRBD1. The trim removed 2 bases at V and 9 bases at J, leaving 11 bases unmatched. The germline V gene encodes CDR1 SGHTA and CDR2 FQGTGA. CDR3 size: 16 residues. The CDR3 is CASSLGTGFMVGEQFF. The CDR3 coding sequence is TGTGCCAGCAGCTTAGGGACAGGGTTTATGGTGGGTGAGCAGTTCTTC.

Points on this clone: One end of the junction varies from germline; a read error may be responsible. This rearrangement joins TRBV11-2 to TRBJ2-6; 7 nucleotides match TRBD1. From germline, CDR1 is SGHAT and CDR2 FQNNGV. The CDR3 runs to 16 residues. CDR3 sequence (DNA): TGTGCCAGCAGCCTAGACAGGGTCACTGGGGCCAACGTCCTGACTTTC. Translated, it gives CASSLDRVTGANVLTF. Complete variable domain (other parts from reference TRBV11-2 and TRBJ2-6): EAGVAQSPRYKIIEKRQSVAFWCNPISGHATLYWYQQILGQGPKLLIQFQNNGVVDDSQLPKDRFSAERLKGVDSTLKIQPAKLEDSAVYLCASSLDRVTGANVLTFGAGSRLTVL.

The V and J genes are TRBV5-6 and TRBJ1-2, with D perhaps matching TRBD1 (5 bases). Per germline, CDR1 SGHDT and CDR2 YYEEEE. The CDR3 loop spans 12 amino acids. V lost 4 bases to trimming and J lost 7 bases, with 11 bases between them. In DNA form, the CDR3 reads TGTGCCAGCAGCGCGAGTGGGGGTGGCTACACCTTC. Translation: CASSASGGGYTF.

This chain uses TRBV5-1 with TRBJ2-2; 7 nucleotides agree with TRBD1. The CDR3 extends over 14 amino acids. Germline V gives CDR1 SGHRS, CDR2 YFSETQ. Trimming took 6 bases from V and 4 from J; bases not matched to a gene: 6. The CDR3 spells CASNDRDSTGELFF. The CDR3 bases are TGCGCCAGCAATGACAGGGATTCCACCGGGGAGCTGTTTTTT.

The CDR3 DNA sequence: TGTGCCAGCAGACAGGATTCTAACTATGGCTACACCTTC. Its translation: CASRQDSNYGYTF. This chain links TRBV19 with TRBJ1-2; tentative D call: TRBD1 (6 bases). Trimming removed 9 bases from V and 0 bases from J, with 11 bases in between. Germline values: CDR1 LNHDA, CDR2 SQIVND (reference sequence). CDR3 length: 13 amino acids. Full variable domain (rest looked up from reference TRBV19 and TRBJ1-2): DGGITQSPKYLFRKEGQNVTLSCEQNLNHDAMYWYRQDPGQGLRLIYYSQIVNDFQKGDIAEGYSVSREKKESFPLTVTSAQKNPTAFYLCASRQDSNYGYTFGSGTRLTVV.

J is TRBJ2-1 and V is TRBV5-1; D is unclear. This CDR3 region has 13 residues. V gave up 4 bases and J gave up 7 bases, with 12 bases separating them. CDR1 SGHRS and CDR2 YFSETQ come from the germline V gene. The CDR3 spells CASSTTLENEQFF. The CDR3 DNA is TGCGCCAGCAGCACGACTCTAGAGAATGAGCAGTTCTTC.

The chain couples TRBV4-1 to TRBJ2-7, with 14 positions matching TRBD2. Unmatched junction bases numbered 13, after V lost 3 bases and J lost 3 bases. CDR1 MGHRA and CDR2 YSYEKL come from the germline V gene. There are 19 residues in the CDR3. CDR3 sequence: CASSQDWTGTSGSVYEQYF. CDR3 sequence (DNA): TGCGCCAGCAGCCAGGATTGGACCGGGACTAGCGGGAGTGTCTACGAGCAGTACTTC.

The V and J genes are TRBV11-2 and TRBJ2-3; 10 bases line up with TRBD2. Trimming removed 3 bases from V and 2 bases from J; junction bases left unmatched: 2. The CDR3 spans 15 residues. Germline assignment: CDR1 SGHAT and CDR2 FQNNGV. CDR3 residues: CASSFGTSDTDTQYF. CDR3 DNA sequence: TGTGCCAGCAGCTTTGGGACTAGCGACACAGATACGCAGTATTTT.

The chain couples TRBV28 to TRBJ1-3, with D possibly TRBD1 on 6 matching bases. The V and J ends lost 3 bases and 4 bases respectively, with 10 bases between them. The CDR3 sequence is 14 residues long. Germline values: CDR1 MDHEN, CDR2 SYDVKM. CDR3 sequence (DNA): TGTGCCAGCAGTTTTGGACAGACAGGAAACACCATATATTTT. It encodes CASSFGQTGNTIYF.

The V gene is TRBV7-7, the J gene TRBJ2-3; tentative D call: TRBD2 (6 bases). V dropped 5 bases and J dropped 2 bases, with 14 bases sitting between them. The CDR3 consists of 15 residues. Germline V gives CDR1 SSHAT, CDR2 FNYEAQ (reference sequence). The CDR3 loop reads CASSPRDSTTDTQYF. As DNA, the CDR3 is TGTGCCAGCAGCCCCCGGGACTCAACCACAGATACGCAGTATTTT. Full variable domain (remainder filled in from reference TRBV7-7 and TRBJ2-3): GAGVSQSPRYKVTKRGQDVTLRCDPISSHATLYWYQQALGQGPEFLTYFNYEAQPDKSGLPSDRFSAERPEGSISTLTIQRTEQRDSAMYRCASSPRDSTTDTQYFGPGTRLTVL.

The chain uses TRBV4-1 and TRBJ2-7; D remains unclear. This CDR3 comprises 14 residues. V was clipped by 0 bases and J by 5 bases, with 11 bases between them. The germline CDR1 and CDR2 sequences are MGHRA and YSYEKL. In DNA form, the CDR3 reads TGCGCCAGCAGCCAAGATACGGCAGAGGACGAGCAGTACGTC. Translation gives CASSQDTAEDEQYV.

The V and J genes are TRBV7-3 and TRBJ2-3; TRBD2 matches 15 bases. The junction had 3 bases not matched to a gene; V was cut back by 4 bases and J by 4 bases. Germline V gene data show CDR1 as SGHTA and CDR2 as FQGTGA. CDR3 length equals 16 residues. CDR3: CASSSGLAGGSDTQYF. In nucleotides, the CDR3 is TGTGCCAGCAGCTCGGGACTAGCGGGAGGTTCAGATACGCAGTATTTT. The full variable domain, with the rest looked up from reference TRBV7-3 and TRBJ2-3, is GAGVSQTPSNKVTEKGKYVELRCDPISGHTALYWYRQSLGQGPEFLIYFQGTGAADDSGLPNDRFFAVRPEGSVSTLKIQRTERGDSAVYLCASSSGLAGGSDTQYFGPGTRLTVL.

This clone was picked up a small number of times. The chain is built from TRBV10-3 and TRBJ1-1; 8 bases match TRBD1. Germline CDR1 ENHRY, CDR2 SYGVKD. The CDR3 has 14 residues. Trimming at V came to 6 bases and at J to 3 bases, leaving 6 bases not matched to a gene. CDR3 sequence reads: CAISHQGADTEAFF. CDR3 bases: TGTGCCATCAGCCACCAGGGGGCGGACACTGAAGCTTTCTTT.